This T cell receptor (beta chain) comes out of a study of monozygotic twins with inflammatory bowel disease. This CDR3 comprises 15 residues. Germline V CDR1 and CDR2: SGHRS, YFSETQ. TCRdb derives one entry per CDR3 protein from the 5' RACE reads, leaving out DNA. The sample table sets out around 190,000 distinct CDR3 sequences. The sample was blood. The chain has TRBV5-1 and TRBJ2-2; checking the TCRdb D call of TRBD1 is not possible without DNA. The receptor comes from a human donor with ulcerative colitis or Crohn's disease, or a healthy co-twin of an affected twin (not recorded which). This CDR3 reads CASSIGGTNTGELFF.